This TCR beta chain was recovered during a study of blood T cells in healthy people across ages. This CDR3 is built from 17 residues. With V trimmed by 2 bases and J by 5 bases, 10 bases remained unmatched. Germline CDR1 reads MGHRA; CDR2 reads YSYEKL. A second PCR of about 7 to 12 cycles used a sample-barcoded 5' primer and a J-beta primer mix. Each CDR3 protein gets one entry after TCRdb re-called the 5' RACE reads with MiXCR. The data contain some 900,000 distinct CDR3 sequences, about 48% of them singletons. This chain uses TRBV4-1 with TRBJ2-3, with TRBD2 matching 10 bases. This TCR came from a man aged 25 to 45 in good health. The sequenced material came from blood. The CDR3 coding sequence is TGCGCCAGCAGCCAAATTAGCGGGGGGCCGTCAGTAGATACGCAGTATTTT. Its translation: CASSQISGGPSVDTQYF.